One sample yielded the 18 T cell receptor beta chains listed below, sequenced in a study of blood T cell repertoires in COVID-19. The repertoire was sequenced with immunoSEQ multiplex PCR; TCRdb's copy has only in-frame clones and lacks some. This table has over 70,000 clones, around three quarters appearing once. Sequences were obtained from peripheral blood. These receptors came from a woman of 80 years or more with acute or convalescent COVID-19.

The chain recombines TRBV5-1 with TRBJ1-2; D perhaps matches TRBD1 (5 bases). Between the trimmed V and J ends, which lost 4 bases and 8 bases, there was a span of 12 bases. The germline CDR1 and CDR2 sequences are SGHRS and YFSETQ. CDR3 length: 12 residues. The CDR3 DNA reads as TGCGCCAGCAGCCCGGGACTGGGGGGCTACACCTTC. Its protein is CASSPGLGGYTF.

The CDR3 nucleotides read TGTGCCATCAGTGAGGGACTAGCGGGAGGAGGTGGGGAGACCCAGTACTTC. Protein: CAISEGLAGGGGETQYF. The rearrangement links TRBV10-3 to TRBJ2-5; 14 bases are shared with TRBD2. CDR1 is ENHRY and CDR2 is SYGVKD in the germline V gene. CDR3 size: 17 residues. Losses at the gene ends were 2 bases for V and 5 bases for J; bases not matched to a gene: 7.

This clone has more than one count but fewer than ten. The rearrangement links TRBV18 to TRBJ1-2; 9 bases are a match to TRBD1. This CDR3 spans 14 amino acids. Germline V gene sequence: CDR1 KGHSH, CDR2 LQKENI. Losses at the gene ends were 5 bases for V and 6 bases for J; bases not matched to a gene: 7. CDR3 loop: CASSATGGLDGYTF. The CDR3 region has the DNA TGTGCCAGCTCAGCCACAGGGGGCTTGGATGGCTACACCTTC.

V is TRBV5-6 and J is TRBJ2-7; D may be TRBD1 (5 bases). Per the germline V gene, CDR1 is SGHDT and CDR2 is YYEEEE. This CDR3 is built from 14 residues. V shed 4 bases and J shed 6 bases, with 17 bases lying between them. CDR3 bases: TGTGCCAGCAGCCAGAGGACACCGAAGAGCGAGCAGTACTTC. Encoded protein: CASSQRTPKSEQYF.

This chain links TRBV9 with TRBJ2-2; 13 bases align to TRBD2. CDR1 and CDR2 from the germline V gene are SGDLS and YYNGEE. Trimming took 4 bases from V and 2 from J; bases not matched to a gene: 5. This CDR3 comprises 17 residues. The CDR3 sequence is CASSPWTSGGNTGELFF. The CDR3 DNA is TGTGCCAGCAGCCCCTGGACTAGCGGGGGTAACACCGGGGAGCTGTTTTTT. The full variable domain, in which reference TRBV9 and TRBJ2-2 provide the parts outside the CDR3, is DSGVTQTPKHLITATGQRVTLRCSPRSGDLSVYWYQQSLDQGLQFLIQYYNGEERAKGNILERFSAQQFPDLHSELNLSSLELGDSALYFCASSPWTSGGNTGELFFGEGSRLTVL.

The chain employs TRBV2 and TRBJ2-7; TRBD1 agrees at 11 bases. The CDR3 runs to 13 residues. CDR1 SNHLY and CDR2 FYNNEI come from the germline V gene. CDR3 nucleotide sequence: TGTGCTATCCGGGACAGGGGGTTCTACGAGCAGTACTTC. Amino acids: CAIRDRGFYEQYF.

This clone was observed once. The rearrangement uses TRBV5-6 and TRBJ2-6; possibly TRBD1 for D (6 bases). CDR1 and CDR2 from the germline V gene are SGHDT and YYEEEE. The CDR3 runs to 19 residues. The V gene lost 4 bases and the J gene lost 0 bases, with 20 bases spanning the gap. As DNA, the CDR3 is TGTGCCAGCAGCCGGGACGGGGCAGGGGCCATCTCTGGGGCCAACGTCCTGACTTTC. It yields the protein CASSRDGAGAISGANVLTF.

The chain employs TRBV27 and TRBJ1-2, with unresolved D. The CDR3 sequence is 13 residues long. Trimming pared 8 bases from V and 3 bases from J, leaving 13 bases between. The germline V gene has CDR1 MNHEY and CDR2 SMNVEV (reference sequence). DNA of the CDR3: TGTGCCAGCTCAAGGACTGCATACTATGGCTACACCTTC. Translation: CASSRTAYYGYTF.

The chain has TRBV18 and TRBJ1-6, with D perhaps matching TRBD1 (6 bases). Deletions cut 2 bases from V and 7 bases from J, with 15 bases between. The CDR3 runs to 16 residues. The germline V gene has CDR1 KGHSH and CDR2 LQKENI. The CDR3 nucleotides read TGTGCCAGCTCACCATCGGGGGGCGCAGGGAATTCACCCCTCCACTTT. This gives the protein CASSPSGGAGNSPLHF.

This chain connects TRBV6-5 to TRBJ2-1, with TRBD1 identical over 9 bases. Germline V gene data show CDR1 as MNHEY and CDR2 as SVGAGI. This CDR3 has 15 residues. J gave up 8 bases and V 6 bases, and 11 bases lay outside the gene matches. The CDR3 sequence is CASSPFFTGGHEQFF. CDR3 in DNA: TGTGCCAGCAGCCCCTTTTTCACAGGGGGCCATGAGCAGTTCTTC.

This clone was detected only once. The chain is built from TRBV23-1 and TRBJ1-2; D call uncertain. TRBV23-1 is treated as an ORF (open reading frame) with a function not yet certain. Trimming took off 6 bases at V and 4 bases at J, with 18 bases between the two ends. The CDR3 length is 15 residues. The CDR3 spells CASSRGGLASYGYTF. Written as DNA, the CDR3 is TGCGCCAGCAGCCGCGGAGGGCTAGCCTCCTATGGCTACACCTTC.

The chain uses TRBV6-5 and TRBJ2-7; possible D gene TRBD1, 5 bases. The germline CDR1 and CDR2 sequences are MNHEY and SVGAGI. V gave up 10 bases and J gave up 2 bases, with 15 bases separating them. The CDR3 is 13 amino acids. CDR3 nucleotide sequence: TGTGCCATTTTAAAGGACAACGCCTACGAGCAGTACTTC. The encoded protein is CAILKDNAYEQYF.

The V call is TRBV3-1 (or the pseudogene TRBV3-2), the J call TRBJ1-2; possible D gene TRBD1, 5 bases. CDR1 LGHDT and CDR2 YNNKEL come from the germline V gene (reference sequence). The CDR3 length is 13 residues. V shed 3 bases and J shed 4 bases, with 9 bases lying between them. CDR3 sequence reads: CASSQGQTYGYTF. The CDR3 coding sequence is TGTGCCAGCAGCCAGGGGCAGACCTATGGCTACACCTTC.

The chain couples TRBV3-1 (or the pseudogene TRBV3-2) to TRBJ1-1; unclear D gene. The V and J ends lost 4 bases and 5 bases respectively, with 14 bases between them. In germline, CDR1 is LGHDT, CDR2 YNNKEL (reference sequence). The CDR3 sequence is 14 residues long. The CDR3 coding sequence is TGTGCCAGCAGCCCTTCAGCAGGCGCGACTGAAGCTTTCTTT. Amino acids: CASSPSAGATEAFF.

The CDR3 loop reads CATDRQLQETQYF. The CDR3 DNA follows: TGTGCCACCGACCGACAGTTACAAGAGACCCAGTACTTC. The chain combines TRBV6-5 with TRBJ2-5, with a possible D match to TRBD1 (5 bases). Germline assignment: CDR1 MNHEY and CDR2 SVGAGI. The ends were cut back, 10 bases at V and 2 bases at J, with 14 bases in the middle. The CDR3 has 13 amino acids.

V and J are TRBV7-2 and TRBJ1-2; D gene ambiguous. Trimming stripped 4 bases from V and 5 bases from J, with 14 bases between. There are 14 residues in the CDR3. Germline V lookup: CDR1 SGHTA, CDR2 FQGNSA. The CDR3 DNA reads as TGTGCCAGCAGCTCTTCGCAGGTGGTTTATGGCTACACCTTC. Translation: CASSSSQVVYGYTF.

The chain has TRBV11-2 and TRBJ2-3, with D possibly matching TRBD1 (6 bases). Trimming left V 4 bases short and J 4 bases short, with 15 bases between. The CDR3 sequence is 15 residues long. Germline CDR1 and CDR2: SGHAT and FQNNGV. The CDR3 loop is CASSWGTRLADTQYF. CDR3 nucleotides: TGTGCCAGCAGCTGGGGGACAAGGCTCGCAGATACGCAGTATTTT.

The chain employs TRBV27 and TRBJ1-5; the match to TRBD1 covers 7 bases. CDR3 length equals 16 residues. V dropped 5 bases and J dropped 6; count of bases not matched to a gene: 13. CDR1 is MNHEY and CDR2 is SMNVEV in the germline V gene (reference sequence). CDR3 loop: CASSPRQGWVGQPQHF. The CDR3 region has the DNA TGTGCCAGCAGTCCCAGACAGGGATGGGTCGGTCAGCCCCAGCATTTT.